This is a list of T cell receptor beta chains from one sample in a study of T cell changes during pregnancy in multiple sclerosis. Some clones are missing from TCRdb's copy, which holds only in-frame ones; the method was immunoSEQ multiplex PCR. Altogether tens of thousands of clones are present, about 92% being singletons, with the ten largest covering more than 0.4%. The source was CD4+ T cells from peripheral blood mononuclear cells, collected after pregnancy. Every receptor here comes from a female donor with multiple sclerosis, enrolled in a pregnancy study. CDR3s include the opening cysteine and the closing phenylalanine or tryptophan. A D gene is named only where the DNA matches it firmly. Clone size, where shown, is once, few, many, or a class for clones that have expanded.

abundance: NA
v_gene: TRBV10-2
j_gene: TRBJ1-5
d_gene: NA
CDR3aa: CASSDSTQGTQPQHF
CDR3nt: TGCGCCAGCAGTGATAGTACCCAGGGGACACAGCCCCAGCATTTT

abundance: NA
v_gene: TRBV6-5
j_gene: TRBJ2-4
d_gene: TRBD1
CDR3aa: CASSRQGPKNIQYF
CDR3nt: TGTGCCAGCAGTCGACAGGGCCCTAAAAACATTCAGTACTTC

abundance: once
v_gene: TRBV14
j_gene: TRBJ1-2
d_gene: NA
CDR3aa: CASSQDRRLRDKGGYTF
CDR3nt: TGTGCCAGCAGCCAAGATCGGAGGCTGAGGGATAAAGGTGGCTACACCTTC

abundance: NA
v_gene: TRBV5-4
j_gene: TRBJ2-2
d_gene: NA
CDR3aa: CASSLGLVGTAEGTGELFF
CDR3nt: TGTGCCAGCAGCTTGGGCTTAGTAGGAACCGCTGAGGGCACCGGGGAGCTGTTTTTT

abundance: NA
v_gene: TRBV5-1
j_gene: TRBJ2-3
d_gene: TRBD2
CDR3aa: CASSVAGRTDTQYF
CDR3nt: TGCGCCAGCTCTGTAGCGGGACGCACAGATACGCAGTATTTT

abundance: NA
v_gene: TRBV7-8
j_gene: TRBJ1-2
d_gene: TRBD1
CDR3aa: CASSLRTGTSGYTF
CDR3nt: TGTGCCAGCAGCTTGAGGACAGGGACCAGTGGCTACACCTTC

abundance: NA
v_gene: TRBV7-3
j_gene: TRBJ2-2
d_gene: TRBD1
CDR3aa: CASSSNRGPTHTGELFF
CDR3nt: TGTGCCAGCAGCTCAAACAGGGGCCCCACACACACCGGGGAGCTGTTTTTT

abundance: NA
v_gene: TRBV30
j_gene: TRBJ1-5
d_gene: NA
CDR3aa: CASSQGGQPQHF
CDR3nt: TGTGCCTCAAGCCAGGGAGGGCAGCCCCAGCATTTT

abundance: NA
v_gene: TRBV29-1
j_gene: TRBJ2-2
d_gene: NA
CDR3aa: CSVGGADTGELFF
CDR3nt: TGCAGCGTTGGCGGGGCTGACACCGGGGAGCTGTTTTTT

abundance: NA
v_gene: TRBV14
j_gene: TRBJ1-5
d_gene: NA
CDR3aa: CASSTYRDTNQPQHF
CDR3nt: TGTGCCAGCAGCACGTACCGGGACACAAATCAGCCCCAGCATTTT

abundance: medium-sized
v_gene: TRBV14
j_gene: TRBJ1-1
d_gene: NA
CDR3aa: CASSQVPGTMNTEAFF
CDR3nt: TGTGCCAGCAGCCAAGTTCCCGGGACAATGAACACTGAAGCTTTCTTT

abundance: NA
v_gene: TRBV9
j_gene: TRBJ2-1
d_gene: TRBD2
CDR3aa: CASSVEASGGPVGNEQFF
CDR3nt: TGTGCCAGCAGCGTAGAGGCTAGCGGGGGTCCCGTGGGGAATGAGCAGTTCTTC

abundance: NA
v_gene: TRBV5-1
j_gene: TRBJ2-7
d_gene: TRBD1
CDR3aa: CASRPRQGAPYEQYF
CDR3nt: TGCGCCAGCAGACCTCGACAGGGGGCTCCCTACGAGCAGTACTTC

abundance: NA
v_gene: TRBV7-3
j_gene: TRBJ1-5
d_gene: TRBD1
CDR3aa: CASSLPGQGAGGNQPQHF
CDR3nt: TGTGCCAGCAGCTTACCGGGACAGGGGGCGGGTGGCAATCAGCCCCAGCATTTT

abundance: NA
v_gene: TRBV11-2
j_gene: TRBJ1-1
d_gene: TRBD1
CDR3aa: CASSLDLNRGLTEAFF
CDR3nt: TGTGCCAGCAGCTTAGATCTAAACAGGGGGCTCACTGAAGCTTTCTTT

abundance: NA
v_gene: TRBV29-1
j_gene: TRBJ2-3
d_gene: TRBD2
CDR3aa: CSVGGGGASDTQYF
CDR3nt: TGCAGCGTTGGGGGCGGGGGGGCATCAGATACGCAGTATTTT

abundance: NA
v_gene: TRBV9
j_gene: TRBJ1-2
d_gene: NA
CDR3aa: CASRSKGRNYGYTF
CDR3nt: TGTGCCAGCAGGTCCAAGGGGCGAAACTATGGCTACACCTTC

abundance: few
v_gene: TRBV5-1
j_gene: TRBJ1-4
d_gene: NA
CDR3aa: CASSLVTTTNEKLFF
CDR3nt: TGCGCCAGCAGCTTGGTAACAACAACTAATGAAAAACTGTTTTTT

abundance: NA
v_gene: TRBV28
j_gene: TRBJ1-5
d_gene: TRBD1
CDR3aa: CASSSSGTGSQPQHF
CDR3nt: TGTGCCAGCAGTTCCTCCGGGACAGGGTCTCAGCCCCAGCATTTT

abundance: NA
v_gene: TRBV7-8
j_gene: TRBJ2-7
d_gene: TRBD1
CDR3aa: CASSPRTGGPYEQYF
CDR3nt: TGTGCCAGCAGTCCGAGGACAGGTGGCCCCTACGAGCAGTACTTC

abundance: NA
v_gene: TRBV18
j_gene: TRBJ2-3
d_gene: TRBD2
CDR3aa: CASSRSSSGGPGTDTQYF
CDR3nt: TGTGCCAGCTCACGATCCAGTTCGGGGGGGCCTGGTACAGATACGCAGTATTTT

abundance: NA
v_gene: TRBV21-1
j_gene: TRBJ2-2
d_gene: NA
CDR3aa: CASSKAGGGGIGELFF
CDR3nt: TGTGCCAGCAGCAAAGCGGGCGGGGGGGGGATCGGGGAGCTGTTTTTT

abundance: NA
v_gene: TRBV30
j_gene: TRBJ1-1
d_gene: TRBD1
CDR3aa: CAWSLSGGKAEAFF
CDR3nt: TGTGCCTGGAGCTTATCAGGGGGCAAGGCTGAAGCTTTCTTT

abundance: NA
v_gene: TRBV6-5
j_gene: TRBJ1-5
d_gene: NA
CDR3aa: CASSYSRDQPQHF
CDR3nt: TGTGCCAGCAGTTACTCGAGGGATCAGCCCCAGCATTTT

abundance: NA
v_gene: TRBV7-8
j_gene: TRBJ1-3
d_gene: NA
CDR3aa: CASRGGGVDTIYF
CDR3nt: TGTGCCAGCCGCGGGGGGGGCGTAGACACCATATATTTT

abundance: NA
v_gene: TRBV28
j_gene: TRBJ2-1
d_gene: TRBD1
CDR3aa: CASSLPRDRTEQFF
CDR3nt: TGTGCCAGCAGTTTGCCTAGGGACAGAACTGAGCAGTTCTTC

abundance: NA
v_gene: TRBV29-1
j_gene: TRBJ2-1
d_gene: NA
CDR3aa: CSVEDRVGHEQFF
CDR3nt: TGCAGCGTTGAAGATAGGGTGGGGCATGAGCAGTTCTTC

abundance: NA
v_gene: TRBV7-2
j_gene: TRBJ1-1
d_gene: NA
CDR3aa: CASSLHGEAFF
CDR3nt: TGTGCCAGCAGCTTACACGGTGAAGCTTTCTTT

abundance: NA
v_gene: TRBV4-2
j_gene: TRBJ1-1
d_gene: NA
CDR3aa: CASSLDSMNTEAFF
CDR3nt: TGTGCCAGCAGCTTGGACTCCATGAACACTGAAGCTTTCTTT

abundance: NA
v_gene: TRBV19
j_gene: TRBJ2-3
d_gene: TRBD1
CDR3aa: CASSIGDRPTDTQYF
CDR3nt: TGTGCCAGTAGTATAGGGGACAGGCCTACAGATACGCAGTATTTT

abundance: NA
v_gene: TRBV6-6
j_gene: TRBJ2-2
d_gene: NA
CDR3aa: CASIRTGEGTGELFF
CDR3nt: TGTGCCAGCATAAGGACGGGAGAGGGCACCGGGGAGCTGTTTTTT

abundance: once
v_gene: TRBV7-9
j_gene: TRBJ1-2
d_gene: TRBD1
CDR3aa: CASSPDRVFGYTF
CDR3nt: TGTGCCAGCAGTCCGGACAGGGTTTTTGGCTACACCTTC

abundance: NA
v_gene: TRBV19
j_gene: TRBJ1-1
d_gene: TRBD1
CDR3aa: CASSRGQGATEAFF
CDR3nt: TGTGCCAGTAGCCGGGGACAGGGGGCCACTGAAGCTTTCTTT

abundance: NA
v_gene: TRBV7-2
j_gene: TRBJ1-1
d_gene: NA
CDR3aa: CASSLYSSGHRNTEAFF
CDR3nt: TGTGCCAGCAGCCTATACTCGAGTGGGCACAGGAACACTGAAGCTTTCTTT

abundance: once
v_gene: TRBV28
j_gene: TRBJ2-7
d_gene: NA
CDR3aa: CASSYGAGKYF
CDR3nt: TGTGCCAGCTCCTATGGGGCAGGGAAGTACTTC

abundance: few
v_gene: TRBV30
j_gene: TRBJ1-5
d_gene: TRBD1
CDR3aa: CAWGQDSNQPQHF
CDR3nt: TGTGCCTGGGGACAGGATAGCAATCAGCCCCAGCATTTT

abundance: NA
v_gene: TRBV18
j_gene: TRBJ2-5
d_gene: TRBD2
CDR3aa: CASSRGGTRETQYF
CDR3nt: TGTGCCAGCTCCCGCGGGGGAACAAGAGAGACCCAGTACTTC

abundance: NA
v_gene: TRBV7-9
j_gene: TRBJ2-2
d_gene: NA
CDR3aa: CASSTNNVRIPGELFF
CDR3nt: TGTGCCAGCAGCACGAACAACGTCAGGATCCCCGGGGAGCTGTTTTTT

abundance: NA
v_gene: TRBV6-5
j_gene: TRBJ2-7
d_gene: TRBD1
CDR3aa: CASSSLPGQGFDEQYF
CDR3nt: TGTGCCAGCAGTTCGCTGCCGGGACAGGGTTTCGACGAGCAGTACTTC

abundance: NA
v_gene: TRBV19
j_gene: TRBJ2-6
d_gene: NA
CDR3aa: CASTFSVSGSVSGANVLTF
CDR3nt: TGTGCCAGTACTTTTTCTGTCTCCGGGAGTGTCTCTGGGGCCAACGTCCTGACTTTC

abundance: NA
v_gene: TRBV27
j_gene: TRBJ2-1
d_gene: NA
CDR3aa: CASSPRTVFNEQFF
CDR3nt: TGTGCCAGCTCCCCCCGGACAGTTTTTAATGAGCAGTTCTTC

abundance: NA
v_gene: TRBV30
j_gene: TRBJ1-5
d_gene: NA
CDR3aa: CAWRRGQFSNQPQHF
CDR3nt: TGTGCCTGGAGGCGAGGACAGTTTAGCAATCAGCCCCAGCATTTT

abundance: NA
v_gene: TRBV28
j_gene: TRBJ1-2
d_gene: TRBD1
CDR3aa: CASSTGGRGYTF
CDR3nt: TGTGCCAGCAGTACAGGGGGACGCGGCTACACCTTC